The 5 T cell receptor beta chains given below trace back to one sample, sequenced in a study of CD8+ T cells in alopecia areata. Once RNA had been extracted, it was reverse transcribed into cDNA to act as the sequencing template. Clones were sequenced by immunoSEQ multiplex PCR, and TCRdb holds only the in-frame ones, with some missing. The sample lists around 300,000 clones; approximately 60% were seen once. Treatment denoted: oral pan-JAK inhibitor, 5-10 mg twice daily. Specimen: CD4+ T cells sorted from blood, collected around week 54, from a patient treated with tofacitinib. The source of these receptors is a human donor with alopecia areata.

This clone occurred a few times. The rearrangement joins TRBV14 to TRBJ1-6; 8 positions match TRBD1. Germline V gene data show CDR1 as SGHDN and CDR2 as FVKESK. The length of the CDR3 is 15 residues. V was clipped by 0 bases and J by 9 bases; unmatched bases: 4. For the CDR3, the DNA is TGTGCCAGCAGCCAAGACTCAGGGGGCGGTTCACCCCTCCACTTT. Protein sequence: CASSQDSGGGSPLHF.

CDR3 protein: CSVRRDRETQYF. The CDR3 DNA reads as TGCAGCGTCCGCCGGGACCGGGAGACCCAGTACTTC. V is TRBV29-1 and J is TRBJ2-5; D possibly matches TRBD1 or TRBD2 (5 bases each). Trimming pared 6 bases from V and 5 bases from J, leaving 13 bases between. In germline, CDR1 is SQVTM, CDR2 ANQGSEA. The CDR3 runs to 12 residues.

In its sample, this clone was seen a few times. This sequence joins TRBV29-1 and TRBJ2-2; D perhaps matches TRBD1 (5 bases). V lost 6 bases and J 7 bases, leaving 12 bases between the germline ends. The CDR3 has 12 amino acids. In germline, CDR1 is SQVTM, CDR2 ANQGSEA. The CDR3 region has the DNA TGCAGCGTGCGACCAGGGAACGGGGAGCTGTTTTTT. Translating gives CSVRPGNGELFF.

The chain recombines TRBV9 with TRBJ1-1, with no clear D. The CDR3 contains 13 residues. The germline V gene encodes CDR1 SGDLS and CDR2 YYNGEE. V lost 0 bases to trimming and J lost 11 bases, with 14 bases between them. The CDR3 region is CASSVAPLREAFF. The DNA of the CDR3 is TGTGCCAGCAGCGTAGCTCCCCTGCGAGAGGCTTTCTTT. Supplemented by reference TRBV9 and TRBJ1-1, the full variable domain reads DSGVTQTPKHLITATGQRVTLRCSPRSGDLSVYWYQQSLDQGLQFLIQYYNGEERAKGNILERFSAQQFPDLHSELNLSSLELGDSALYFCASSVAPLREAFFGQGTRLTVV.

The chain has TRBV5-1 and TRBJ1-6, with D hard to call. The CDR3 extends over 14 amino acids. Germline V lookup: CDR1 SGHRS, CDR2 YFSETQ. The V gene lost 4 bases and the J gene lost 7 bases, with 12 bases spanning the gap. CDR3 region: CASSKGNGNSPLHF. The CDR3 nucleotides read TGCGCCAGCAGCAAAGGAAACGGGAATTCACCCCTCCACTTT.